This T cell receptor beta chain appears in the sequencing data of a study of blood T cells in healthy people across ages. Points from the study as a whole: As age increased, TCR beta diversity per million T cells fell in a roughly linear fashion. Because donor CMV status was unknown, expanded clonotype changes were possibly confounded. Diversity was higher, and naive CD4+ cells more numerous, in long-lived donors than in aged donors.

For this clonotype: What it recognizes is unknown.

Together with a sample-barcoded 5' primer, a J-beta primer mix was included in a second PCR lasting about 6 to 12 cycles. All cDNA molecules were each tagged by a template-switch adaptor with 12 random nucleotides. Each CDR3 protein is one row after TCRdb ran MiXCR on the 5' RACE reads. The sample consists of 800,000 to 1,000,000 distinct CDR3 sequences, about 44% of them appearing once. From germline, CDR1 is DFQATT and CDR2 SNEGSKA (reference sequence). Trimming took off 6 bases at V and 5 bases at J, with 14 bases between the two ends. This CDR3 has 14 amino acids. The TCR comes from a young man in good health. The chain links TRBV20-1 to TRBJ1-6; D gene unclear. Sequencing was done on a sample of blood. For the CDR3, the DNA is TGCAGTGCCTTAAGAACAGTTGATAATTCACCCCTCCACTTT. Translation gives CSALRTVDNSPLHF.